This entry describes one T cell receptor beta chain. The target antigen is unknown. Graft tissue was processed to release intraepithelial and lamina propria lymphocytes. These data belong to a study of graft-versus-host responses after intestinal transplantation. Study summary: Transplants were multivisceral, liver-intestinal, or isolated intestinal. Anti-thymocyte globulin induction preceded about 3 years of tacrolimus and steroid maintenance in all recipients. Study observations and caveats: Researchers found GvH clones in recipient marrow, and some showed up first in ileum or blood.

Sequenced by immunoSEQ multiplex PCR; TCRdb stores in-frame clones only, minus some. The repertoire includes approximately 9,600 clones, around 88% of them detected once, and roughly 5.2% sits in the top ten. Losses at the gene ends were 2 bases for V and 9 bases for J; bases not matched to a gene: 2. CDR3 size: 13 residues. Per the germline V gene, CDR1 is SGHDT and CDR2 is YYEEEE. J is TRBJ1-6 and V is TRBV5-6; 7 bases line up with TRBD1. Sequencing was performed on ileum tissue, taken roughly 710 days after intestinal transplantation. The sequence derives from a human patient who received an intestinal transplant, so some T cells may come from the graft donor. The CDR3 loop is CASSLQGSSPLHF. For the CDR3, the DNA is TGTGCCAGCAGCTTACAGGGGAGTTCACCCCTCCACTTT. The full variable domain, in which reference TRBV5-6 and TRBJ1-6 provide the parts outside the CDR3, is DAGVTQSPTHLIKTRGQQVTLRCSPKSGHDTVSWYQQALGQGPQFIFQYYEEEERQRGNFPDRFSGHQFPNYSSELNVNALLLGDSALYLCASSLQGSSPLHFGNGTRLTVT.